A selection of T cell receptor beta chains follows, all from one sample in a study of control samples from healthy donors and cancer patients. Method: immunoSEQ multiplex PCR; TCRdb's copy keeps in-frame clones and lacks some. This table has around 85,000 clones, about 88% appearing once. The source material was blood. These receptors originate from a woman in her sixties in good health. Both conserved end residues are part of each CDR3. Fields, in order: CDR3 DNA, CDR3 protein, D gene, clone size, J gene, V gene. The D gene is left open where the match is weak. The listing skips clone size in some rows; elsewhere it reads once, few, many or a size class.

DNA: TGTGCCAGCAGCAAAAAGGAGGGCGCCTATAATTCACCCCTCCACTTT; CDR3: CASSKKEGAYNSPLHF; D: -; size: -; J: TRBJ1-6; V: TRBV21-1
DNA: TGTGCCATCAGAGAGCGACAGGAGCTCAAGCAGTACTTC; CDR3: CAIRERQELKQYF; D: -; size: -; J: TRBJ2-7; V: TRBV10-3
DNA: TGTGCCAGCAGTACGAGACAGGGAGCCTACAATGAGCAGTTCTTC; CDR3: CASSTRQGAYNEQFF; D: TRBD1; size: -; J: TRBJ2-1; V: TRBV2
DNA: TGTGCCACCAAAGGACTCCTTCTGGGGGAGCTGTTTTTT; CDR3: CATKGLLLGELFF; D: -; size: -; J: TRBJ2-2; V: TRBV10-3
DNA: TGTGCCAGCGTTTCGCTAGCGGGGGTCACCGGGGAGCTGTTTTTT; CDR3: CASVSLAGVTGELFF; D: TRBD2; size: -; J: TRBJ2-2; V: TRBV7-3
DNA: TGTGCCAGCTCACCATCAAGACTCTATGGCTACACCTTC; CDR3: CASSPSRLYGYTF; D: -; size: -; J: TRBJ1-2; V: TRBV18
DNA: TGTGCCAGCAGCTTGGACAGGGGGCTATACAATGAGCAGTTCTTC; CDR3: CASSLDRGLYNEQFF; D: TRBD1; size: -; J: TRBJ2-1; V: TRBV11-2
DNA: TGTGCCAGGGGCGGGGGCCAGACCTACGAGCAGTACTTC; CDR3: CARGGGQTYEQYF; D: -; size: -; J: TRBJ2-7; V: TRBV27
DNA: TGTGCCAGCCGTTATAGCGGGAGCACCGGGGAGCTGTTTTTT; CDR3: CASRYSGSTGELFF; D: TRBD2; size: -; J: TRBJ2-2; V: TRBV3-1/TRBV3-2
DNA: TGTGCCAGTAGTCTAGGGGGTGCCGGGACTAGGAGGTACAATGAGCAGTTCTTC; CDR3: CASSLGGAGTRRYNEQFF; D: TRBD2; size: -; J: TRBJ2-1; V: TRBV19
DNA: TGTGCCAGCAGGGGAGGGAGCTCCTATAATTCACCCCTCCACTTT; CDR3: CASRGGSSYNSPLHF; D: -; size: -; J: TRBJ1-6; V: TRBV6-6
DNA: TGTGCCAGCAGCTTAGCACGCCGCAGGAACTGGTCTGGAAACACCATATATTTT; CDR3: CASSLARRRNWSGNTIYF; D: -; size: -; J: TRBJ1-3; V: TRBV7-8
DNA: TGTGCCAGCAGCTTAGTCTTACAGGCTGTTGAGACCCAGTACTTC; CDR3: CASSLVLQAVETQYF; D: -; size: -; J: TRBJ2-5; V: TRBV7-9
DNA: TGTGCCAGCAGCCTCTCTAGCGGAAAAAGCTCCTACAATGAGCAGTTCTTC; CDR3: CASSLSSGKSSYNEQFF; D: TRBD2; size: -; J: TRBJ2-1; V: TRBV7-2
DNA: TGTGCCAGCAATTTCGACAGGAACACTGAAGCTTTCTTT; CDR3: CASNFDRNTEAFF; D: -; size: -; J: TRBJ1-1; V: TRBV10-3
DNA: TGTGCCAGCAGTTTACAGGGCCTCGGCTACACCTTC; CDR3: CASSLQGLGYTF; D: -; size: once; J: TRBJ1-2; V: TRBV12-3/TRBV12-4
DNA: TGTGCCAGCAGCGCGGGACAGGGGATGAACACTGAAGCTTTCTTT; CDR3: CASSAGQGMNTEAFF; D: TRBD1; size: once; J: TRBJ1-1; V: TRBV9
DNA: TGTGCCAGCAGTGCGTCGGTGGCCAATCAGCCCCAGCATTTT; CDR3: CASSASVANQPQHF; D: -; size: once; J: TRBJ1-5; V: TRBV6-2/TRBV6-3
DNA: TGTGCCAGCAGTTGGGGCCAGCTCCCCTCCTACGAGCAGTACTTC; CDR3: CASSWGQLPSYEQYF; D: -; size: -; J: TRBJ2-7; V: TRBV6-5
DNA: TGTGCCAGTAGTTCTGTAAGGACGGGGACAGGGTCCCCCGAGCAGTACTTC; CDR3: CASSSVRTGTGSPEQYF; D: TRBD1; size: -; J: TRBJ2-7; V: TRBV19
DNA: TGTGCCTGGAGGGTAGGTTCCCGGGAATCACCCCTCCACTTT; CDR3: CAWRVGSRESPLHF; D: -; size: once; J: TRBJ1-6; V: TRBV30
DNA: TGTGCCAGCAGTGGACAGGGGAGCTCCTACAATGAGCAGTTCTTC; CDR3: CASSGQGSSYNEQFF; D: TRBD1; size: -; J: TRBJ2-1; V: TRBV2
DNA: TGTGCCAGCAGCGCATATAGAGGGGGACAGGCCAACTATGGCTACACCTTC; CDR3: CASSAYRGGQANYGYTF; D: TRBD1; size: -; J: TRBJ1-2; V: TRBV11-2
DNA: TGTGCCAGCAGTTTGCGGGGGTACAACACTGAAGCTTTCTTT; CDR3: CASSLRGYNTEAFF; D: -; size: few; J: TRBJ1-1; V: TRBV27
DNA: TGTGCCAGCTCACCACTAGCGGGACAGGGGGAGAACACTGAAGCTTTCTTT; CDR3: CASSPLAGQGENTEAFF; D: TRBD1; size: -; J: TRBJ1-1; V: TRBV18
DNA: TGTGCCAGCAGCCGGGGGTATAGCAATCAGCCCCAGCATTTT; CDR3: CASSRGYSNQPQHF; D: -; size: few; J: TRBJ1-5; V: TRBV7-6
DNA: TGTGCCAGCAGCACCTTGACTAGCGCCTACAATGAGCAGTTCTTC; CDR3: CASSTLTSAYNEQFF; D: TRBD2; size: -; J: TRBJ2-1; V: TRBV7-2
DNA: TGTGCCAGTAGAAGTAGTCAGATCTACGAGCAGTACTTC; CDR3: CASRSSQIYEQYF; D: -; size: -; J: TRBJ2-7; V: TRBV19
DNA: TGTGCCACCGGACCGCAAGCCTACAATGAGCAGTTCTTC; CDR3: CATGPQAYNEQFF; D: -; size: once; J: TRBJ2-1; V: TRBV19
DNA: TGTGCCAGCAGTTCACCCGTTAACTATGGCTACACCTTC; CDR3: CASSSPVNYGYTF; D: -; size: -; J: TRBJ1-2; V: TRBV28
DNA: TGTGCCAGCAGTTCACACGGGAACTATGGCTACACCTTC; CDR3: CASSSHGNYGYTF; D: -; size: -; J: TRBJ1-2; V: TRBV28
DNA: TGTGCCAGCAGCCTTCTTACGGGACTAGCGGGGGAAGAGACCCAGTACTTC; CDR3: CASSLLTGLAGEETQYF; D: TRBD2; size: -; J: TRBJ2-5; V: TRBV7-9
DNA: TGTGCCAGCAGGCCCTTGGCGGGGGGGTACAATGAGCAGTTCTTC; CDR3: CASRPLAGGYNEQFF; D: TRBD2; size: -; J: TRBJ2-1; V: TRBV2
DNA: TGCGCCAGCAGTACCGGGGCGGTTGATTCACCCCTCCACTTT; CDR3: CASSTGAVDSPLHF; D: -; size: few; J: TRBJ1-6; V: TRBV5-1
DNA: TGTGCCAGCAGCTCCGGACTAGCGGTGTACAATGAGCAGTTCTTC; CDR3: CASSSGLAVYNEQFF; D: TRBD2; size: -; J: TRBJ2-1; V: TRBV7-9
DNA: TGTGCCAGCAGCTTAGAGTCAGGCCTCCCGTCAGATACGCAGTATTTT; CDR3: CASSLESGLPSDTQYF; D: -; size: -; J: TRBJ2-3; V: TRBV7-8
DNA: TGCGCCAGCAGCTTGGAAGCAGGTGGCTATGGCTACACCTTC; CDR3: CASSLEAGGYGYTF; D: -; size: -; J: TRBJ1-2; V: TRBV5-1
DNA: TGCGCCAGCAGCACGGGACAGCCCAACTATGGCTACACCTTC; CDR3: CASSTGQPNYGYTF; D: TRBD1; size: -; J: TRBJ1-2; V: TRBV5-1
DNA: TGTGCCTGGAGCGGTGACAGGATTTCTGGAAACACCATATATTTT; CDR3: CAWSGDRISGNTIYF; D: -; size: -; J: TRBJ1-3; V: TRBV30
DNA: TGTGCCAGCTCACCAACTTTACAGGGAAAGGGTTTCTTT; CDR3: CASSPTLQGKGFF; D: -; size: -; J: TRBJ1-1; V: TRBV18
DNA: TGCGCCAGCAGCTCTGGACTAGCGGCGGCGTCGGAGCTGTTTTTT; CDR3: CASSSGLAAASELFF; D: TRBD2; size: -; J: TRBJ2-2; V: TRBV5-1
DNA: TGCGCCAGCAGCTCCCGGACAGGGACTGATGAAGCTTTCTTT; CDR3: CASSSRTGTDEAFF; D: TRBD1; size: -; J: TRBJ1-1; V: TRBV5-1
DNA: TGCGCCAGCAGCCAGTTAGCCGGGACAGGGGGTTACGAGCAGTACTTC; CDR3: CASSQLAGTGGYEQYF; D: TRBD1; size: -; J: TRBJ2-7; V: TRBV4-3
DNA: TGTGCCAGTAGTATAGCAGGGGTCGGTAAAAAACTGTTTTTT; CDR3: CASSIAGVGKKLFF; D: -; size: -; J: TRBJ1-4; V: TRBV19